These 6 T cell receptor beta chains were sequenced from one sample in a study of blood T cell repertoires in COVID-19. Data came from immunoSEQ multiplex PCR; TCRdb stores just in-frame clones and leaves some out. The sample has about 290,000 clones, roughly 90% seen once. Sequencing was carried out using peripheral blood. These receptors all come from a woman between 40 and 55 years old who had recovered from COVID-19.

This CDR3 is CASSPRTSANNEQFF. CDR3 coding DNA: TGTGCCAGCAGCCCTCGGACTAGCGCCAACAATGAGCAGTTCTTC. The chain combines TRBV7-8 with TRBJ2-1; 9 nucleotides agree with TRBD2. Germline CDR1 reads SGHVS; CDR2 reads FQNEAQ. Losses at the gene ends were 5 bases for V and 5 bases for J; bases not matched to a gene: 7. The CDR3 loop spans 15 amino acids.

This chain connects TRBV7-9 to TRBJ2-3; TRBD2 agrees at 13 bases. This CDR3 spans 17 amino acids. Trimming took 5 bases from V and 3 from J; bases not matched to a gene: 8. Germline V gene data show CDR1 as SEHNR and CDR2 as FQNEAQ (reference sequence). CDR3 residues: CASSGRTSGSRTDTQYF. The CDR3 region has the DNA TGTGCCAGCAGCGGCCGGACTAGCGGGAGTAGAACAGATACGCAGTATTTT.

CDR3 bases: TGTGCCAGCAGCCAAGTTCCTAGCGGGTTCTCCTACGAGCAGTACTTC. Residues: CASSQVPSGFSYEQYF. The V call is TRBV3-1 (or the pseudogene TRBV3-2), the J call TRBJ2-7, with 8 positions matching TRBD2. The V gene's germline CDR1 is LGHDT and CDR2 YNNKEL (reference sequence). V lost 1 base, J lost 0 bases, and 5 bases stayed unmatched. CDR3 length: 16 residues.

The V call is TRBV10-3, the J call TRBJ2-7, with 7 bases that match TRBD1. The CDR3 totals 13 residues. Losses at the gene ends were 2 bases for V and 3 bases for J; bases not matched to a gene: 1. CDR1 is ENHRY and CDR2 is SYGVKD in the germline V gene. Here the CDR3 DNA reads TGTGCCATCAGTGAGGGGGACAGCTACGAGCAGTACTTC. Translated, it gives CAISEGDSYEQYF.

V gene TRBV27 combines with J gene TRBJ2-5; 7 bases fit TRBD1. Germline lookup yields CDR1 MNHEY and CDR2 SMNVEV (reference sequence). V was pared by 1 base and J by 6 bases, with 5 bases of the junction left unmatched. There are 14 residues in the CDR3. CDR3 loop: CASSLLGGVKTQYF. The CDR3 DNA reads TGTGCCAGCAGTTTATTAGGGGGCGTGAAGACCCAGTACTTC.

The chain uses TRBV2 and TRBJ1-1; TRBD1 matches 10 bases. The V gene's germline CDR1 is SNHLY and CDR2 FYNNEI. J gave up 3 bases and V 6 bases, and 7 bases lay outside the gene matches. This CDR3 spans 15 amino acids. CDR3 sequence: CASSESGQGYTEAFF. The CDR3 coding sequence is TGTGCCAGCAGCGAATCGGGACAGGGGTACACTGAAGCTTTCTTT.